This T cell receptor (beta chain) is from a study of memory CD4+ T cells and cytomegalovirus serostatus (dated by TCRdb to between 2018 and 2021). Context from the whole study: A total of 33 healthy Belgian adults, of whom 9 were CMV seropositive and 24 were CMV seronegative, were included in the cohort. CD4+ memory TCRbeta repertoires of a Belgian cohort with known cytomegalovirus serostatus were sequenced in order to replicate a published TCR-based CMV serostatus classifier.

The research as a whole found: Of 150 to 200 previously reported CMV-associated TCRbeta sequences, about 68 appeared in the CD4+ memory repertoires, each in one to five individuals. A median bootstrapped AUC of about 0.95 with a 95% CI of 0.76-1.00 was achieved on the Belgian cohort by the original-framework classifier. For CMV serostatus prediction, a median bootstrapped AUC of about 0.95 was reached with the original framework, and a median bootstrapped AUC of approximately 0.89 was reached with a US-trained random forest. Only CD4+CD45RO+ memory cells were sequenced, in contrast to the original study, which included naive and memory CD4+ and CD8+ populations. Results were interpreted as suggesting that the CMV-associated TCR signature is largely present in the CD4+ memory repertoire.

The Quick-DNA Microprep Kit was used to extract genomic DNA from the sorted cells. Amplification of TCRbeta DNA was done with the immunoSEQ hsTCRbeta kit, following the protocol from the manufacturer. TCRbeta libraries were sequenced on an Illumina MiSeq instrument. The paper's data handling went like this. Following removal of out-of-frame sequences, a few million distinct TCRbeta sequences were retained, with an average of roughly 71,000 per individual. Two values were used to score each individual: the count of roughly 180 previously reported CMV-associated TCRbeta sequences and the total count of productive distinct TCRbeta sequences. A beta-binomial model was reimplemented in Python, and random forests from scikit-learn, run with default parameters, were trained on data from the US cohort. On the Belgian cohort, classifier performance was reported as the median AUC, along with percentile confidence intervals, across 10,000 bootstrap iterations. The clones in this table, taken by TCRdb from immuneACCESS, are in-frame only. Not every clone is retained; where verified, under half of the shortfall comes from an unresolved V gene, and the cause of the rest is unknown. That table gives V, J and clone size, and the DNA gave D and trimming. The sample table shows around 99,000 clones, and about four fifths are seen once. The top ten hold 3.5% to 4% of the sample.

This clone was detected only once. Its cognate antigen has yet to be identified. No per-base quality is available; no much larger clone lies one base away. Single viable CD3+CD4+CD8-CD45RO+ cells were sorted as memory CD4+ T cells on a FACSAria II. CMV serostatus was determined with a Roche Elecsys assay detecting serum IgG against CMV pp150, pp28, p38 and p52. Once the samples were thawed, total CD4+ T cells were enriched through positive selection using CD4 magnetic microbeads. The samples came from a different study that was designed specifically to examine the CD4+ T cell memory repertoire. Following standard operating procedures, peripheral blood mononuclear cells were isolated and cryopreserved, while serum was kept at -80 degrees C. The staining used CD3-PerCP (BW264/56), CD4-APC (RPA-T4), CD45RO-PE (UCHT1) and CD8-Pacific Orange (3B5) antibodies, and Sytox blue was used to exclude non-viable cells.

The germline V gene gives CDR1 as SGHRS and CDR2 as YFSETQ. V is trimmed back by 5 bases and J by 2 bases, and the junction contains 6 bases that no gene match accounts for. The CDR3 numbers 15 residues from cysteine through phenylalanine. The only DNA kept is the CDR3, 45 bases in frame from the first base. This clonotype was obtained from an adult in good health and CMV-seropositive. What was sequenced was memory CD4+ T cells from blood. This receptor chain uses TRBV5-1 and TRBJ2-1; 8 bases in the junction line up with TRBD1. In nucleotide form, the sequence is TGCGCCAGCAGAGATACGGGACAGGCCTACAATGAGCAGTTCTTC. Its protein is CASRDTGQAYNEQFF.